This T cell receptor beta chain was found in a study of Graves' ophthalmopathy and Graves' hyperthyroidism. General study points: Among expanded thyroid clonotypes above 0.001 frequency, most also occurred in blood.

Researchers took RNA transcripts and amplified TCR beta CDR3 regions from them. HTBI-primed first-round RT-PCR preceded second-round multiplex PCR. TCRdb re-called the multiplex PCR reads with MiXCR, one entry per CDR3 protein. The sample has 240,000 or so distinct CDR3 sequences, around 45% seen once; the top ten hold roughly 50%. Germline V gives CDR1 ENHRY, CDR2 SYGVKD. The CDR3 consists of 14 residues. This clonotype occurred once. What it binds is unknown. Germline is not matched at one junction end, which may reflect a read error. This rearrangement joins TRBV10-3 to TRBJ1-1, with TRBD1 matching over 7 bases. The sequenced material came from peripheral blood. The receptor was isolated from an adult man with Graves' ophthalmopathy. The CDR3 DNA reads as TGTGCCAGCAGTCCGGGACAGACCCTCGATGAAGCTTTCTTT. Its translation is CASSPGQTLDEAFF.